The 6 T cell receptor beta chains in this list originate from one sample, sequenced in a study of OX40 agonist ivuxolimab in advanced cancers. The protocol was immunoSEQ multiplex PCR, while the TCRdb copy is restricted to in-frame clones and leaves out a portion. The sample lists under 150,000 clones, around 91% seen once, with approximately 0.51% in the top ten. Sample: CD4+ or CD8+ T cells sorted from blood, taken in a trial of the OX40 agonist ivuxolimab. These receptors all stem from an adult with an advanced solid tumor such as melanoma, head and neck, liver or kidney cancer.

This clone has more than one count but fewer than ten. V gene TRBV30 combines with J gene TRBJ1-4, with D unclear. V lost 6 bases, J lost 5 bases, and 13 bases lay in between. This CDR3 contains 13 residues. Germline V gives CDR1 GTSNPN, CDR2 SVGIG (reference sequence). The CDR3 spells CACHRGMNEKLFF. Here the CDR3 DNA reads TGTGCCTGTCACAGAGGGATGAATGAAAAACTGTTTTTT. The full variable domain, its missing parts supplied by reference TRBV30 and TRBJ1-4, is SQTIHQWPATLVQPVGSPLSLECTVEGTSNPNLYWYRQAAGRGLQLLFYSVGIGQISSEVPQNLSASRPQDRQFILSSKKLLLSDSGFYLCACHRGMNEKLFFGSGTQLSVL.

The chain links TRBV19 to TRBJ1-5; 7 bases agree with TRBD1. Per germline, CDR1 LNHDA and CDR2 SQIVND (reference sequence). The CDR3 runs 13 residues. V dropped 6 bases and J dropped 3; count of bases not matched to a gene: 2. The CDR3 reads CASRTGSNQPQHF. For the CDR3, the DNA is TGTGCCAGTAGGACAGGGTCCAATCAGCCCCAGCATTTT.

This chain connects TRBV5-1 to TRBJ1-1; 9 bases line up with TRBD1. V gave up 4 bases and J gave up 7 bases; unmatched junction bases: 8. CDR3 length: 14 residues. Germline V gene data show CDR1 as SGHRS and CDR2 as YFSETQ. In DNA, the CDR3 is TGCGCCAGCAGCCTGGGGGGACAGGGAGATGAAGCTTTCTTT. Its protein is CASSLGGQGDEAFF.

In this sample, this clone turned up a few times. The genes are TRBV6-1 and TRBJ2-7; D gene uncertain. Looked up from germline, CDR1 is MNHNS and CDR2 is SASEGT. The V gene lost 11 bases and the J gene lost 3 bases, with 17 bases spanning the gap. The CDR3 spans 13 residues. The CDR3: CASTIRSSYEQYF. CDR3 coding DNA: TGTGCCTCTACCATCAGGAGCAGCTACGAGCAGTACTTC.

This clone was counted once. J is TRBJ1-2 and V is TRBV21-1; the table names TRBD1, a call not compared with the DNA. TRBV21-1 is shown as a pseudogene. The CDR3 sequence is 11 residues long. The CDR3 DNA is TGTGCCACCTCAGGGGCCTATGGCTACACCTTC. This sequence encodes CATSGAYGYTF.

The genes are TRBV28 and TRBJ1-4; TRBD1 agrees at 7 bases. Germline assignment: CDR1 MDHEN and CDR2 SYDVKM. V dropped 11 bases and J dropped 6; count of bases not matched to a gene: 15. This CDR3 has 15 residues. In nucleotides, the CDR3 is TGTGCCGGCCAGCAGGGGGGCGCGACCGATGAAAAACTGTTTTTT. Translating it yields CAGQQGGATDEKLFF.